The 27 T cell receptor beta chains below all came from one sample that was sequenced in a study of blood T cell repertoires in COVID-19. Libraries were prepared by immunoSEQ multiplex PCR; TCRdb keeps only in-frame clonotypes and omits some of them. The sample records some 66,000 clones, 91% being singletons. Sequencing was done on a sample of peripheral blood. These receptor sequences come from a human donor in a cohort sampled during active COVID-19.

This chain joins TRBV2 and TRBJ2-1; D uncertain. The CDR3 spans 12 residues. V dropped 8 bases and J dropped 7 bases, with 12 bases sitting between them. Germline CDR1 and CDR2: SNHLY and FYNNEI. The CDR3 DNA reads TGTGCCAGCGCCACTCTAGGAAATGAGCAGTTCTTC. It translates to CASATLGNEQFF.

V and J are TRBV20-1 and TRBJ2-7, with 11 bases matching TRBD2. Germline loops: CDR1 DFQATT, CDR2 SNEGSKA (reference sequence). The V segment lost 3 bases and the J segment 4 bases; nucleotides outside the gene matches: 8. The CDR3 covers 15 residues. The DNA for the CDR3 is TGCAGTGCTAGTCGTCCTAGCGGGAGGATATACGAGCAGTACTTC. It translates to CSASRPSGRIYEQYF.

The chain combines TRBV6-5 with TRBJ1-1; 9 bases align to TRBD1. V was pared by 0 bases and J by 5 bases, with 1 base of the junction left unmatched. From germline, CDR1 is MNHEY and CDR2 SVGAGI. The CDR3 runs 14 residues. The CDR3 region has the DNA TGTGCCAGCAGTTACTCTGGACAGGGGACTGAAGCTTTCTTT. Amino acids: CASSYSGQGTEAFF.

The gene calls are TRBV19 and TRBJ1-4; 7 nucleotides agree with TRBD1. The V and J ends lost 5 bases and 6 bases, in that order; junction bases with no gene match: 12. The germline V gene encodes CDR1 LNHDA and CDR2 SQIVND (reference sequence). This CDR3 spans 16 amino acids. The CDR3 sequence is CASSPFYTGADEKLFF. CDR3 nucleotide sequence: TGTGCCAGTAGTCCGTTTTACACAGGGGCGGATGAAAAACTGTTTTTT.

The chain uses TRBV28 and TRBJ1-1, with a weak D call TRBD1 (6 bases). This CDR3 spans 14 amino acids. Between the trimmed V and J ends, which lost 5 bases and 0 bases, there was a span of 10 bases. The germline CDR1 and CDR2 sequences are MDHEN and SYDVKM. The CDR3 protein is CASSVQGLNTEAFF. CDR3 nucleotides: TGTGCCAGCAGTGTACAGGGCCTGAACACTGAAGCTTTCTTT.

The chain links TRBV18 to TRBJ2-7, with 10 nucleotides matching TRBD2. The germline V gene has CDR1 KGHSH and CDR2 LQKENI. The CDR3 is 15 residues long. V lost 0 bases to trimming and J lost 5 bases; unmatched junction nucleotides: 4. For the CDR3, the DNA is TGTGCCAGCTCACCACCACTAGCGGGAATAGACGAGCAGTACTTC. The encoded protein is CASSPPLAGIDEQYF.

CDR3 DNA sequence: TGTGCCAGCACCCCCCCCCGAGGCTATCAGGGCGCGCAGTATTTT. Translating it yields CASTPPRGYQGAQYF. V and J are TRBV13 and TRBJ2-3; tentatively, D is TRBD1 (5 bases). The CDR3 is 15 amino acids. The V and J ends lost 7 bases and 10 bases respectively, with 24 bases between them. Germline V gives CDR1 PRHDT, CDR2 FYEKMQ (reference sequence).

The chain recombines TRBV4-1 with TRBJ1-5; the D gene is possibly TRBD1 (6 bases). CDR1 is MGHRA, CDR2 YSYEKL, per germline. The CDR3 runs to 19 residues. Trimming took off 3 bases at V and 0 bases at J, with 21 bases between the two ends. In DNA, the CDR3 is TGCGCCAGCAGCCAGGACTTGAACAGGGAACAACATAGCAATCAGCCCCAGCATTTT. It codes for CASSQDLNREQHSNQPQHF.

The CDR3 sequence: CASSSRTGTSSYNSPLHF. The CDR3, as DNA: TGTGCCAGCAGTTCCCGGACAGGAACCAGCTCCTATAATTCACCCCTCCACTTT. This chain connects TRBV28 to TRBJ1-6, with 7 bases that match TRBD1. The V segment lost 4 bases and the J segment 0 bases; nucleotides outside the gene matches: 9. The CDR3 sequence is 18 residues long. Germline V CDR1 and CDR2: MDHEN, SYDVKM.

V and J are TRBV12-3 or TRBV12-4 and TRBJ2-7; a weak D match, TRBD1 (6 bases). Trimming shortened V by 6 bases and J by 6 bases, and 12 bases separated the two germline ends. This CDR3 has 12 residues. The CDR3 DNA is TGTGCCAGCAGCTCACAGGGTTTCGAGCAGTACTTC. It is translated as CASSSQGFEQYF.

The gene calls are TRBV6-2 or TRBV6-3 and TRBJ1-5; 7 nucleotides align to TRBD1. CDR1 and CDR2 from the germline V gene are MNHEY and SVGEGT. Trimming at V came to 6 bases and at J to 5 bases, leaving 7 bases not matched to a gene. The CDR3 sequence is 14 residues long. The CDR3: CASSEPGGHQPQHF. DNA of the CDR3: TGTGCCAGCAGCGAACCAGGGGGGCATCAGCCCCAGCATTTT.

The chain has TRBV3-1 (or the pseudogene TRBV3-2) and TRBJ2-5; 14 nucleotides align to TRBD2. Germline lookup yields CDR1 LGHDT and CDR2 YNNKEL (reference sequence). J gave up 1 base and V 4 bases, and 2 bases lay outside the gene matches. CDR3 size: 16 residues. The CDR3 protein is CASSPGTSGGQETQYF. CDR3 bases: TGTGCCAGCAGCCCGGGGACTAGCGGGGGCCAAGAGACCCAGTACTTC.

The J gene is TRBJ2-7, the V gene TRBV11-1; the match to TRBD2 covers 11 bases. The junction had 3 bases not matched to a gene; V was cut back by 2 bases and J by 3 bases. This CDR3 is built from 15 residues. Germline CDR1 reads SGHAT; CDR2 reads FQDESV (reference sequence). DNA for the CDR3: TGTGCCAGCAGCTTAAGTACTAGCGGGAGCTACGAGCAGTACTTC. This sequence encodes CASSLSTSGSYEQYF.

The chain joins TRBV6-6 to TRBJ2-7; 7 nucleotides match TRBD1. The J segment lost 1 base and the V segment lost 5 bases, leaving 14 bases of the junction unmatched. The CDR3 has 17 amino acids. Germline assignment: CDR1 MNHNY and CDR2 SVGAGI (reference sequence). This chain's CDR3 is CASSPNLAGTASYEQYF. As DNA, the CDR3 is TGTGCCAGCAGTCCGAATCTCGCCGGGACAGCATCCTACGAGCAGTACTTC.

CDR3 protein: CASSPRAAGVRGGQFF. The CDR3 DNA reads as TGTGCCAGCTCACCAAGAGCAGCGGGAGTGAGGGGCGGGCAGTTCTTC. The gene calls are TRBV18 and TRBJ2-1; 8 bases agree with TRBD2. The germline CDR1 and CDR2 sequences are KGHSH and LQKENI. V lost 2 bases and J lost 12; bases outside the gene matches: 15. The CDR3 runs 16 residues. The full variable domain, completed using reference TRBV18 and TRBJ2-1, is NAGVMQNPRHLVRRRGQEARLRCSPMKGHSHVYWYRQLPEEGLKFMVYLQKENIIDESGMPKERFSAEFPKEGPSILRIQQVVRGDSAAYFCASSPRAAGVRGGQFFGPGTRLTVL.

The chain combines TRBV5-1 with TRBJ1-2; no clear D. CDR3 size: 15 residues. V lost 4 bases to trimming and J lost 2 bases, with 15 bases between them. Germline V CDR1 and CDR2: SGHRS, YFSETQ. CDR3 coding DNA: TGCGCCAGCAGCACGAACCAAAGAGGAAACTATGGCTACACCTTC. This translates into CASSTNQRGNYGYTF.

The chain employs TRBV4-1 and TRBJ1-2, with 10 bases lining up with TRBD1. The ends lost 2 bases at V and 0 bases at J; junction bases unmatched: 6. Looked up from germline, CDR1 is MGHRA and CDR2 is YSYEKL. This CDR3 is 17 amino acids long. The CDR3 region has the DNA TGCGCCAGCAGCCAAATCCGGGACAGGGGAACTAACTATGGCTACACCTTC. Translation: CASSQIRDRGTNYGYTF.

The chain uses TRBV6-2 or TRBV6-3 and TRBJ2-6; possible D gene TRBD1, 6 bases. This CDR3 contains 20 residues. CDR1 and CDR2 (germline): MNHEY, SVGEGT. V was pared by 0 bases and J by 0 bases, with 18 bases between. The CDR3 DNA sequence: TGTGCCAGCAGTTACTCCCTGACAGGCTTACCGGGCTCTGGGGCCAACGTCCTGACTTTC. Translating gives CASSYSLTGLPGSGANVLTF.

The genes are TRBV14 and TRBJ2-7; TRBD2 is a possible D gene (5 bases). The CDR3 totals 15 residues. The germline V gene encodes CDR1 SGHDN and CDR2 FVKESK. The V gene lost 7 bases and the J gene lost 1 base, with 17 bases spanning the gap. CDR3 bases: TGTGCCAGCACCGCCTCCGGGGATTCGTCCTACGAGCAGTACTTC. Protein sequence: CASTASGDSSYEQYF.

This clone was picked up one time. The genes are TRBV4-3 and TRBJ2-3, with 8 bases that match TRBD1. CDR3 length: 16 amino acids. Germline V gives CDR1 LGHNA, CDR2 YSLEER. After removal of 0 bases from V and 5 bases from J, the junction contained 7 bases not matched to a gene. CDR3 sequence: CASSQDSDRVGDTQYF. As DNA, the CDR3 is TGCGCCAGCAGCCAAGATTCGGACAGGGTGGGAGATACGCAGTATTTT.

This rearrangement joins TRBV2 to TRBJ2-6; weak D call: TRBD1 (5 bases). Trimming stripped 4 bases from V and 2 bases from J, with 15 bases between. This CDR3 spans 17 amino acids. CDR1 is SNHLY and CDR2 is FYNNEI in the germline V gene. CDR3 residues: CASSVARVIAGANVLTF. In DNA, the CDR3 is TGTGCCAGCAGTGTGGCCAGGGTTATTGCTGGGGCCAACGTCCTGACTTTC. Filled out from reference TRBV2 and TRBJ2-6, the complete variable domain reads EPEVTQTPSHQVTQMGQEVILRCVPISNHLYFYWYRQILGQKVEFLVSFYNNEISEKSEIFDDQFSVERPDGSNFTLKIRSTKLEDSAMYFCASSVARVIAGANVLTFGAGSRLTVL.

This clone was recorded only once. The V gene is TRBV2, the J gene TRBJ1-3; D not certain. V lost 5 bases and J lost 3, with 11 bases in between. Germline assignment: CDR1 SNHLY and CDR2 FYNNEI. This CDR3 comprises 14 residues. DNA for the CDR3: TGTGCCAGCAGTCAAACGGGGTTTGGAAACACCATATATTTT. It translates to CASSQTGFGNTIYF.

The rearrangement joins TRBV4-2 to TRBJ1-2; the D gene is possibly TRBD1 (6 bases). The germline gives CDR1 LGHNA, CDR2 YNFKEQ. V lost 0 bases and J lost 11, with 19 bases in between. CDR3 size: 15 residues. Here the CDR3 DNA reads TGTGCCAGCAGCCAAGACACCCAGGGGCAGGGTATTTACACCTTC. It encodes CASSQDTQGQGIYTF.

In DNA form, the CDR3 reads TGTGCCAGCACCCGAGCGGGGACCACGTACGCCGGGGAGCTGTTTTTT. It codes for CASTRAGTTYAGELFF. J is TRBJ2-2 and V is TRBV11-2; 7 nucleotides line up with TRBD2. Germline V gene data show CDR1 as SGHAT and CDR2 as FQNNGV. The J segment lost 6 bases and the V segment lost 7 bases, leaving 14 bases of the junction unmatched. This CDR3 region has 16 residues.

The chain employs TRBV10-1 and TRBJ2-1; 10 positions match TRBD2. CDR1 WNHNN and CDR2 SYGVQD come from the germline V gene (reference sequence). The CDR3 is 19 amino acids. V dropped 6 bases and J dropped 3; count of bases not matched to a gene: 17. The DNA for the CDR3 is TGCGCCAGCAGCATGCCCGAGGGGCTAGCGGGAGCGGGCTACAATGAGCAGTTCTTC. Amino acid sequence: CASSMPEGLAGAGYNEQFF.

The V call is TRBV12-3 or TRBV12-4, the J call TRBJ1-1; the D is unclear. The CDR3 totals 12 residues. Trimming removed 3 bases at V and 7 bases at J, with 9 bases between. The CDR3 loop reads CASSLGRNEAFF. CDR3 in DNA: TGTGCCAGCAGTTTGGGCCGGAATGAAGCTTTCTTT.

The rearrangement links TRBV7-9 to TRBJ2-6; 8 positions agree with TRBD1. Losses at the gene ends were 5 bases for V and 0 bases for J; bases not matched to a gene: 6. Germline CDR1 and CDR2: SEHNR and FQNEAQ (reference sequence). The CDR3 runs to 17 residues. CDR3 protein: CASSNGQGASGANVLTF. DNA of the CDR3: TGTGCCAGCAGCAATGGACAGGGAGCCTCTGGGGCCAACGTCCTGACTTTC.